This TCR beta chain was sequenced in a study of vaccination and CD4 T cells after COVID-19. Study-level background: Post-vaccine specimens were obtained a median approximately 70 days after dose two (range 14 to 241). Cells were stimulated with overlapping spike peptide pools from SARS-CoV-2, HCoV-NL63, HCoV-OC43 and HCoV-229E.

V was shortened by 7 bases and J by 5 bases, with 9 bases between the two germline ends. The CDR3 has 11 residues. Germline CDR1 reads SNHLY; CDR2 reads FYNNEI. This clonotype was observed a few times. Its antigen is currently unknown. With the Oncomine TCR Beta short-read assay, DNA from cultured CD4+ T cells was sequenced. TCRdb re-called the PCR reads with MiXCR, one entry per CDR3 protein. This table holds about 9,100 distinct CDR3 sequences, 50% to 75% found once. Regarding treatment: roughly 10-day PBMC culture with coronavirus spike peptide pools or control peptides (ViraFEST assay). In the ViraFEST assay, peptide-pool expansion preceded TCR sequencing of expanded clonotypes.

V gene TRBV2 combines with J gene TRBJ2-7; TRBD2 might be the D (5 bases). The sequence derives from a human donor with COVID-19. The source was cultured CD4+ T cells from blood, collected after SARS-CoV-2 vaccination. CDR3: CASKVRDEQYF. In DNA, the CDR3 is TGTGCCAGCAAGGTGCGGGACGAGCAGTACTTC.